Below are 9 T cell receptor beta chains sequenced from a single sample in a study of CD8+ T cells in alopecia areata. Noted treatment: oral pan-JAK inhibitor, 5-10 mg twice daily. Extraction of RNA preceded its reverse transcription into cDNA, which served as the sequencing template. Sequenced by immunoSEQ multiplex PCR; TCRdb stores in-frame clones only, minus some. The sample lists 120,000 or so clones, 61% occurring once. The sequences come from CD4+ T cells sorted from blood, collected at week 4, from a patient treated with tofacitinib. These receptors came from a human donor with alopecia areata.

The chain carries TRBV2 and TRBJ1-5; 8 positions agree with TRBD1. Trimming took 6 bases from V and 2 from J; bases not matched to a gene: 15. This CDR3 comprises 18 residues. Germline V gene data show CDR1 as SNHLY and CDR2 as FYNNEI. The CDR3 spells CASRWDRKDGSGNQPQHF. The CDR3 DNA reads TGTGCCAGCAGATGGGACAGGAAAGACGGGAGTGGCAATCAGCCCCAGCATTTT.

The chain links TRBV18 to TRBJ2-7; D might be TRBD2 (6 bases). Trimming removed 3 bases from V and 3 bases from J, with 15 bases in between. Per the germline V gene, CDR1 is KGHSH and CDR2 is LQKENI. The CDR3 has 15 residues. The CDR3 DNA is TGTGCCAGCTCACCGTCCCGCGGGACGGACTACGAGCAGTACTTC. This sequence encodes CASSPSRGTDYEQYF.

This clone was observed a handful of times. This chain uses TRBV29-1 with TRBJ1-1, with 8 positions matching TRBD1. Looked up from germline, CDR1 is SQVTM and CDR2 is ANQGSEA. This CDR3 has 11 residues. Trimming at V came to 7 bases and at J to 5 bases, leaving 3 bases not matched to a gene. The CDR3 loop is CSENRGTEAFF. Written as DNA, the CDR3 is TGCAGCGAGAACAGGGGGACTGAAGCTTTCTTT.

This clone was seen just once. This chain connects TRBV2 to TRBJ1-2; D not resolved. The CDR3 is 13 residues long. Trimming stripped 4 bases from V and 4 bases from J, with 10 bases between. Germline-derived CDR1 and CDR2 are SNHLY and FYNNEI. The CDR3 bases are TGTGCCAGCAGTGTAAACAACCCCTATGGCTACACCTTC. Amino acid sequence: CASSVNNPYGYTF.

The V and J genes are TRBV15 and TRBJ2-3; D uncertain. The CDR3 consists of 13 residues. Germline loops: CDR1 LNHNV, CDR2 YYDKDF (reference sequence). The V end was cut by 2 bases, the J end by 5 bases, with 8 bases between. Written as DNA, the CDR3 is TGTGCCACCAGCAGACTACTTCAAGATACGCAGTATTTT. It translates to CATSRLLQDTQYF. The whole variable domain, filled in from reference TRBV15 and TRBJ2-3, reads DAMVIQNPRYQVTQFGKPVTLSCSQTLNHNVMYWYQQKSSQAPKLLFHYYDKDFNNEADTPDNFQSRRPNTSFCFLDIRSPGLGDTAMYLCATSRLLQDTQYFGPGTRLTVL.

This clone was found a few times. The chain is built from TRBV4-3 and TRBJ2-3; D gene ambiguous. CDR1 and CDR2 from the germline V gene are LGHNA and YSLEER. V was shortened by 0 bases and J by 6 bases, with 7 bases between the two germline ends. This CDR3 comprises 13 residues. CDR3 loop: CASSQEGPDTQYF. CDR3 DNA: TGCGCCAGCAGCCAAGAGGGTCCCGATACGCAGTATTTT.

The V call is TRBV5-1, the J call TRBJ2-5, with 11 bases lining up with TRBD1. The junction had 6 bases not matched to a gene; V was cut back by 3 bases and J by 5 bases. CDR1 SGHRS and CDR2 YFSETQ come from the germline V gene. CDR3 length: 15 amino acids. The CDR3 DNA is TGCGCCAGCAGCTATCGGACAGGGGGCTCGGAGACCCAGTACTTC. Amino acid sequence: CASSYRTGGSETQYF.

This clone was counted a single time. J is TRBJ1-2 and V is TRBV5-4; weak D call: TRBD1 (5 bases). Germline V gene sequence: CDR1 SGHNT, CDR2 YYREEE (reference sequence). The CDR3 is made up of 14 amino acids. V was shortened by 0 bases and J by 5 bases, with 11 bases between the two germline ends. The CDR3 loop reads CASSLDGHTYGYTF. The CDR3, as DNA: TGTGCCAGCAGCTTGGATGGACATACATATGGCTACACCTTC.

V is TRBV7-8 and J is TRBJ1-2, with 7 bases identical to TRBD1. Germline values: CDR1 SGHVS, CDR2 FQNEAQ. This CDR3 is built from 15 residues. V gave up 0 bases and J gave up 8 bases; unmatched junction bases: 9. The CDR3 here is CASSLARQGVGGYTF. As DNA, the CDR3 is TGTGCCAGCAGCTTAGCCAGACAGGGAGTCGGCGGCTACACCTTC.